This T cell receptor beta chain was documented in a study of cytomegalovirus exposure and HLA in healthy donors. The PCR employed 60 Vbeta primers together with 13 Jbeta primers. Sequencing used immunoSEQ multiplex PCR; TCRdb keeps in-frame clones, though not all of them. This sample carries under 200,000 clones, approximately 62% of them seen once, and the ten largest clones take 1.3% to 1.5%. Germline V gives CDR1 SGHTA, CDR2 FQGNSA. This CDR3 has 15 residues. Trimming removed 5 bases from V and 1 base from J; junction bases left unmatched: 5. The source material was PBMCs. The sequence was obtained from a man aged 45-60 years in good health and CMV-seronegative. The chain has TRBV7-2 and TRBJ1-2, with 9 bases matching TRBD1. The CDR3 DNA reads as TGTGCCAGCAGCCAAAGGACAGGGGTTAACTATGGCTACACCTTC. Residues: CASSQRTGVNYGYTF.